The entry that follows covers one T cell receptor (beta chain) sequence. The target of this receptor is not known. It has no much larger one-base neighbor in the sample; base qualities were not kept. This entry belongs to a study of T cell changes during pregnancy in multiple sclerosis (dated by TCRdb to the late 2010s). Study-wide context: The study looked at changes in the T cell repertoire across pregnancy in women with multiple sclerosis.

From V the trimming removes 9 bases and from J it removes 0 bases, while the gene matches leave 7 bases of the junction unaccounted for. From the germline V gene, CDR1 is SNHLY and CDR2 is FYNNEI. The CDR3 spans 14 residues, from the cysteine through the phenylalanine. Of all the DNA, just the CDR3 is kept, 42 bases in frame from base 1. Library generation was performed with the immunoSEQ multiplex PCR assay. What TCRdb holds here is the immuneACCESS table cut down to in-frame rearrangements. Part of the clones is not present; checked against another copy, under half of the missing clones reflect an unresolved V gene, and the others are unexplained. Present in this sample are 40,000 or so clones, 90% of which were seen just once. The ten largest clonotypes hold 0.4% to 0.6% of the sample.

The origin of this receptor is a female donor in good health, enrolled as a control in a pregnancy study. Material: CD4+ T cells from peripheral blood mononuclear cells, obtained in the first trimester of pregnancy. Here the chain combines TRBV2 and TRBJ1-2, and TRBD1 aligns with 7 junction nucleotides. The nucleotide sequence is TGTGCCAGACGCGGCAGGGGGACTAACTATGGCTACACCTTC. Translated, it reads CARRGRGTNYGYTF.